The entry that follows covers one T cell receptor (beta chain) sequence. Its antigen is not known. The source of the sample is a study of cytomegalovirus exposure and HLA in healthy donors. The CDR3 loop spans 14 amino acids. Germline V CDR1 and CDR2: GTSNPN, SVGIG (reference sequence). V gave up 2 bases and J gave up 3 bases; unmatched junction bases: 6. The study's findings and limits: Reports described diagnosis of cytomegalovirus status by the classifier as highly specific and sensitive. Overall, about 160 TCR beta chains were annotated as cytomegalovirus-associated.

The table came from immunoSEQ multiplex PCR; TCRdb's copy has only in-frame clones and leaves some out. Of some 240,000 clones listed, around 86% were seen once; the top ten hold 1% to 1.5%. The chain employs TRBV30 and TRBJ2-7, with TRBD1 identical over 8 bases. The receptor was isolated from a woman in her thirties in good health and CMV-seropositive. The source material was PBMCs. The CDR3 protein is CAWSPGQVGYEQYF. The CDR3 DNA sequence: TGTGCCTGGAGTCCGGGACAGGTAGGCTACGAGCAGTACTTC.